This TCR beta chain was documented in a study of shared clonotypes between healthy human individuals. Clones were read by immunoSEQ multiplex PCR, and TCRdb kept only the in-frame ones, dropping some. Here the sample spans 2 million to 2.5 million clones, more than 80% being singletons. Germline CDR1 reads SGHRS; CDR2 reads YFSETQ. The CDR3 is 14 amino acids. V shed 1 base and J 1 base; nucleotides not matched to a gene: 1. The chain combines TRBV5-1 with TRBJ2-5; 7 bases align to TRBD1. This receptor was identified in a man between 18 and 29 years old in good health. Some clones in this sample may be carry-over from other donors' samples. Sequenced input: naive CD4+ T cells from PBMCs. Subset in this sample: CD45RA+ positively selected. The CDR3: CASSLRDSQETQYF. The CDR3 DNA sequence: TGCGCCAGCAGCTTGCGGGACAGCCAAGAGACCCAGTACTTC.